These 7 T cell receptor beta chains came from one sample sequenced in a study of CD8 T cells in ankylosing spondylitis (dated by TCRdb to the late 2010s). The paper as a whole reports these results and caveats: A TCR beta motif of about 8 highly homologous amino acid variants appeared characteristic of blood from ankylosing spondylitis patients.

Library method: 5' RACE. TCRdb names Illumina HiSeq 2500 as the instrument used. TCRdb reprocessed the public reads (quality trimming at Q25 with fastp, clone calling with MiXCR) and kept in-frame beta chains. Under each unique CDR3 protein, matching rows form one entry showing the most common genes and DNA. This sample holds 250,000 to 350,000 distinct CDR3 sequences; 7.5% to 9% were observed only once. Approximately 15% of the sample lies in the top ten. What these receptors recognize is not known. Material: blood, either unsorted or a sorted T cell fraction (not recorded which). The receptors come from a male donor with ankylosing spondylitis.

This clonotype was recorded at least ten times. V is TRBV12-3 or TRBV12-4 and J is TRBJ2-1, with D unclear. The CDR3 has 13 amino acids. The ends were cut back, 7 bases at V and 5 bases at J, with 12 bases in the middle. The CDR3 DNA reads TGTGCCAGCAATCCGGGCAGAAACAATGAGCAGTTCTTC. Translated: CASNPGRNNEQFF.

This clonotype appeared a few times. In DNA, the CDR3 is TGTGCCAGCAGCTTTGGGACACCAAACTACGAGCAGTACTTC. It codes for CASSFGTPNYEQYF. The V gene is TRBV7-9, the J gene TRBJ2-7; possibly TRBD1 for D (6 bases). Germline V gene data show CDR1 as SEHNR and CDR2 as FQNEAQ (reference sequence). Trimming took 3 bases from V and 3 from J, leaving 12 bases between them. The CDR3 covers 14 residues.

This chain joins TRBV19 and TRBJ2-6; D is undetermined. CDR3 length equals 16 residues. In germline, CDR1 is LNHDA, CDR2 SQIVND (reference sequence). Trimming took 4 bases from V and 0 from J, leaving 10 bases between them. The CDR3 region has the DNA TGTGCCAGTAGTAGAAGACGAACCTCTGGGGCCAACGTCCTGACTTTC. Translation: CASSRRRTSGANVLTF.

This clonotype was found many times. V and J are TRBV28 and TRBJ1-6, with 7 nucleotides matching TRBD1. The CDR3 is 17 amino acids. J was trimmed by 0 bases and V by 8 bases; bases with no gene match: 10. Germline lookup yields CDR1 MDHEN and CDR2 SYDVKM. As DNA, the CDR3 is TGTGCCAGCGGAAGACAGGGTAGGAGCTCCTATAATTCACCCCTCCACTTT. Translation gives CASGRQGRSSYNSPLHF.

This clonotype was seen a single time. The V call is TRBV28, the J call TRBJ2-5; D not resolved. Deletions cut 3 bases from V and 2 bases from J, with 10 bases between. Germline V gene lookup returns CDR1 MDHEN and CDR2 SYDVKM. The CDR3 consists of 14 residues. The CDR3 here is CASSFSLTQETQYF. CDR3 in DNA: TGTGCCAGCAGTTTTTCCTTAACGCAAGAGACCCAGTACTTC.

This clonotype was observed a few times. The chain joins TRBV9 to TRBJ2-1; the D gene is possibly TRBD2 (6 bases). Trimming removed 3 bases at V and 9 bases at J, with 13 bases between. The CDR3 is made up of 13 amino acids. Germline V gives CDR1 SGDLS, CDR2 YYNGEE. DNA for the CDR3: TGTGCCAGCAGCGAACCGACTAGTGGTGAGCAGTTCTTC. This sequence encodes CASSEPTSGEQFF.

This clonotype was counted at least ten times. V gene TRBV5-1 combines with J gene TRBJ2-7; 10 nucleotides match TRBD2. The CDR3 totals 15 residues. V dropped 0 bases and J dropped 4; count of bases not matched to a gene: 4. Germline V gene sequence: CDR1 SGHRS, CDR2 YFSETQ. The CDR3 DNA reads as TGCGCCAGCAGCTTGGGGACTAGCGGAGTATACGAGCAGTACTTC. Amino acids: CASSLGTSGVYEQYF.